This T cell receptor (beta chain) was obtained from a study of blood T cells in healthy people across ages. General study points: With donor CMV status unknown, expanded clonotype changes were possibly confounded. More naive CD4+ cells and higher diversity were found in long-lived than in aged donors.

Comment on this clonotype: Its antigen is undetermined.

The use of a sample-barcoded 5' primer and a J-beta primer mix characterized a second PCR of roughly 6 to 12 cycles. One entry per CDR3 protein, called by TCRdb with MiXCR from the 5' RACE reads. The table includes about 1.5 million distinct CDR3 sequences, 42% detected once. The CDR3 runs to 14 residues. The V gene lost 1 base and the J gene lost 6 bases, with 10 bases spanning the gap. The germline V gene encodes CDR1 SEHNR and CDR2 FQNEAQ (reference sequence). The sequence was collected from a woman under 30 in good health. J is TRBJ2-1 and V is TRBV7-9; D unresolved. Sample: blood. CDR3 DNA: TGTGCCAGCAGCTTAGTAGTGACCGTCAATGAGCAGTTCTTC. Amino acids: CASSLVVTVNEQFF.